This T cell receptor beta chain was documented in a study of PD-1 blockade in classical Hodgkin lymphoma. Study summary: On a schedule of every 2 weeks, patients received nivolumab 3 mg/kg intravenously. Study findings and constraints: Baseline diversity was lower in partial responders and progressors than complete responders. CD4+ but not CD8+ TCR diversity rose significantly by C4D1.

The CDR3 runs to 12 residues. The V gene end was trimmed by 4 bases and the J gene end by 8 bases; junction bases not matched to a gene: 4. Looked up from germline, CDR1 is SGHDT and CDR2 is YYEEEE. Sequencing used immunoSEQ multiplex PCR; TCRdb keeps in-frame clones, though not all of them. The table lists some 100,000 clones, roughly 89% of them singletons. As to this clone: Its antigen is unknown.

Relapses following autologous stem cell transplantation were seen in all patients, with brentuximab vedotin exposure varying. This clonotype originated in a human donor with classical Hodgkin lymphoma. The material was peripheral blood mononuclear cells (PBMCs), obtained at baseline. The chain combines TRBV5-6 with TRBJ1-2, with TRBD1 matching 8 bases. CDR3 bases: TGTGCCAGCAGCGGACAGGGTGGCGGCTACACCTTC. Translating gives CASSGQGGGYTF.